These T cell receptor beta chains were read from a single sample in a study of T cells after yellow fever vaccination. TCRdb ran MiXCR on the 5' RACE reads and lists one entry per CDR3 protein. The sample consists of 110,000 to 150,000 distinct CDR3 sequences, under 8% of them appearing once. The input for sequencing was CD4+ T cells sorted from PBMCs, taken 10 days after the yellow fever booster vaccination. These receptors all stem from a man younger than 40 who received the YFV17D yellow fever vaccine. The CDR3 runs from the conserved cysteine through the conserved F or W. A D gene is named only where the DNA matches it firmly. Size is omitted from some rows. Given values are once, few, many or a class for expanded clones.

j_call,v_call,clone_size,d_call,cdr3_nt,cdr3_aa
TRBJ2-7,TRBV11-2,once,NA,TGTGCCAGCAGCCCAGGATGGGCAGGCAAATCGGGGTCCTACAAGCAGTACTTC,CASSPGWAGKSGSYKQYF
TRBJ2-3,TRBV4-2,few,NA,TGTGCCAGCAGCTATGAGGGGACGAGCACAGATACGCAGTATTTT,CASSYEGTSTDTQYF
TRBJ1-2,TRBV6-5,many,NA,TGTGCCAGCACCCCGACAGTCTTTATTGGCTACACCTTC,CASTPTVFIGYTF
TRBJ2-5,TRBV20-1,many,NA,TGCAGTGCTAGTGGGGCGGGATGGGGCGAGACCCAGTACTTC,CSASGAGWGETQYF
TRBJ1-1,TRBV10-3,NA,TRBD1,TGTGCCACTCGGACAGGGTCGACTGAAGCTTTCTTT,CATRTGSTEAFF
TRBJ1-1,TRBV7-2,many,NA,TGTGCCAGCAGCCCCGGACACCGCACTGAAGCTTTCTTT,CASSPGHRTEAFF
TRBJ1-2,TRBV27,NA,TRBD1,TGTGCCAGTTCGGGCAGGGGGCATCGGGGCTACACCTTC,CASSGRGHRGYTF
TRBJ2-5,TRBV5-6,many,NA,TGTGCCAGCAGCTCTGTAGGTCAAGAGACCCAGTACTTC,CASSSVGQETQYF
TRBJ2-7,TRBV7-2,many,NA,TGTGCCAGCAGCCCGCAACCGTACCCTACCCACGAGCAGTACTTC,CASSPQPYPTHEQYF
TRBJ1-1,TRBV12-3/TRBV12-4,many,NA,TGTGCCAGCAGTCCACACACCGGAATGAACACTGAAGCTTTCTTT,CASSPHTGMNTEAFF
TRBJ1-2,TRBV7-2,many,NA,TGTGCCAGCAGCCCCGTCCCCCCGGTGGAAGGGGGCTACACCTTC,CASSPVPPVEGGYTF
TRBJ2-7,TRBV12-3/TRBV12-4,NA,TRBD1,TGTGCCAGCAGCCGGGGACAGCCGTCCTACGAGCAGTACTTC,CASSRGQPSYEQYF
TRBJ2-1,TRBV5-4,many,NA,TGTGCCAGCAGCTTAGGAGAGAACCAGGGTTTGGAGCAGTTCTTC,CASSLGENQGLEQFF
TRBJ1-1,TRBV5-6,NA,NA,TGTGCCAGCAGCTTCCGGTCGCCTGGGACTGAAGCTTTCTTT,CASSFRSPGTEAFF
TRBJ2-3,TRBV5-1,many,NA,TGCGCCAGCAGCTTGGGCGGCGTGGATACGCAGTATTTT,CASSLGGVDTQYF
TRBJ2-3,TRBV12-3/TRBV12-4,many,TRBD2,TGTGCCACCCAGTGGCGTCCGGGACTAGTGGCAGATACGCAGTATTTT,CATQWRPGLVADTQYF
TRBJ2-1,TRBV18,NA,NA,TGTGCCAGCTCACTGACAGCGGTTAAGGGGTACAATGAGCAGTTCTTC,CASSLTAVKGYNEQFF
TRBJ2-1,TRBV5-1,many,NA,TGCGCCAGCAGCTTGGTTGCGGGCCTCTACAATGAGCAGTTCTTC,CASSLVAGLYNEQFF
TRBJ1-5,TRBV6-5,many,NA,TGTGCCAGCAGGCGACAGTTTAATCAGCCCCAGCATTTT,CASRRQFNQPQHF
TRBJ2-5,TRBV7-2,many,NA,TGTGCCAGCAGCTTAGCCCAACTAGCAGGGGAGACCCAGTACTTC,CASSLAQLAGETQYF
TRBJ2-2,TRBV3-1,many,NA,TGTGCCAGCAGCCAAGATTTAGCCACCGGGGAGCTGTTTTTT,CASSQDLATGELFF
TRBJ2-3,TRBV20-1,few,NA,TGCAGTGCTGTACACAATCCCACAGATACGCAGTATTTT,CSAVHNPTDTQYF
TRBJ2-3,TRBV20-1,many,NA,TGCAGTGCTAGGAGAACAGATACGCAGTATTTT,CSARRTDTQYF
TRBJ2-1,TRBV5-6,many,NA,TGTGCCAGCAGCTTGGGACCGAACTCCTACAATGAGCAGTTCTTC,CASSLGPNSYNEQFF